A single sample is the source of the 3 T cell receptor beta chains below, sequenced in a study of blood T cell repertoires in COVID-19. The method was immunoSEQ multiplex PCR; TCRdb's version includes in-frame clones alone and lacks a portion of them. This sample yields about 230,000 clones, of which approximately 90% are seen a single time; around a sixth belongs to the top ten. The specimen was PBMCs or T cells enriched from blood (not recorded which). The origin of the receptors is a man between 18 and 35 years old who had recovered from COVID-19.

The genes are TRBV5-1 and TRBJ1-6, with 7 bases fitting TRBD1. Germline V gene lookup returns CDR1 SGHRS and CDR2 YFSETQ. The CDR3 totals 14 residues. V was pared by 6 bases and J by 9 bases, with 9 bases of the junction left unmatched. CDR3 bases: TGCGCCAGCACAACAGGGGTAATTGGTTCACCCCTCCACTTT. Translated, it gives CASTTGVIGSPLHF.

V gene TRBV27 combines with J gene TRBJ2-1; D is possibly TRBD2 (6 bases). The V end lost 3 bases, the J end lost 8 bases, and 20 bases lay between the germline ends. Germline V gene lookup returns CDR1 MNHEY and CDR2 SMNVEV (reference sequence). This CDR3 is 16 amino acids long. The CDR3 DNA follows: TGTGCCAGCAGTTTGGAGTATTGGGGGAGGTCCGATGAGCAGTTCTTC. Translated: CASSLEYWGRSDEQFF.

This sequence joins TRBV19 and TRBJ1-1; D unresolved. Germline CDR1 is LNHDA and CDR2 is SQIVND (reference sequence). This CDR3 region has 13 residues. V lost 3 bases, J lost 4 bases, and 9 bases lay in between. CDR3 sequence: CASSILSSTEAFF. DNA for the CDR3: TGTGCCAGTAGTATTCTCTCGTCCACTGAAGCTTTCTTT.